The clone carrying this T cell receptor (beta chain) came up many times. The CDR3 is 14 residues long. With 3 bases clipped from V and 3 bases from J, the junction kept 3 bases outside the gene matches. Germline CDR1 is SGHRS and CDR2 is YFSETQ. The sample's time point: before trial treatment. The donors' treatment consisted of nivolumab, ipilimumab, aspirin, low-dose cyclophosphamide and low-dose radiotherapy. These data originate in a study of low-dose radiotherapy and immunotherapy resistance in tumors. About the research overall: Cohort 1 got 0.5 Gy per fraction every 2 weeks, 6.5 Gy in total. Cohort 2, a group dosed every two weeks at 1 Gy per fraction, received 13 Gy in total over 26 weeks. One day prior to radiation and immunotherapy, intravenous cyclophosphamide at 200 mg/m2 was given, repeated every two weeks.

Gene-specific TRAV and TRBV primers were used for first-strand cDNA, covering alpha and beta chains. A roughly 22-cycle PCR with a constant-region primer and V-primer adapter amplified TCRs. Using its own MiXCR run on the reads, TCRdb lists one record per CDR3 protein. In the table there are about 82,000 distinct CDR3 sequences, approximately 20% of which are singletons. The TCR sequence derives from a male donor with prostate cancer. This chain connects TRBV5-1 to TRBJ2-7, with TRBD2 matching over 10 bases. The specimen comprised PBMCs, sampled before treatment. The CDR3 DNA follows: TGCGCCAGCAGCTACTCTAGCGGGAGCTACGAGCAGTACTTC. It encodes CASSYSSGSYEQYF.